This T cell receptor (beta chain) was found in a study of identical twins. Of note for this clonotype: Antigen specificity is unknown.

The length of the CDR3 is 18 residues. Germline lookup yields CDR1 SGHTA and CDR2 FQGNSA. Unmatched junction bases numbered 12, after V lost 2 bases and J lost 7 bases. Points from the study as a whole: Partly confounded zero-insertion analyses could result from invariant MAIT and iNKT cells.

TCRdb independently ran MiXCR on the 5' RACE reads; one entry per CDR3 protein. This repertoire shows some 1,600,000 distinct CDR3 sequences, around a third found once; its top ten account for approximately 0.29%. The chain uses TRBV7-2 and TRBJ2-1; 12 bases match TRBD2. This clonotype originated in a newborn girl in good health. The sequenced material came from cord blood. The chain's CDR3 is CASSLWLAGGQNGNEQFF. Written as DNA, the CDR3 is TGTGCCAGCAGCTTATGGCTAGCGGGGGGGCAGAATGGTAATGAGCAGTTCTTC.